These 5 T cell receptor beta chains share one sample of origin, sequenced in a study of shared clonotypes between healthy human individuals (dated by TCRdb to about 2020). Library creation used the immunoSEQ multiplex PCR assay. TCRdb took over this immuneACCESS table, retaining in-frame rearrangements with V and J assigned. Such tables are incomplete; in checked studies, under half of the missing clones stem from an unresolved V gene, and the remainder is unexplained. The sample contains hundreds of thousands of clones, approximately 74% of them found a single time. The ten largest clones add up to approximately 1.8% of the sample. Sequenced material: memory CD4+ T cells sorted from blood. The cell subset or site label corresponds to: CD45RA-negative fraction. Every receptor here comes from a woman aged 25 to 39 in good health.

The rearrangement joins TRBV25-1 to TRBJ1-5; D may be TRBD1 (5 bases). This CDR3 comprises 13 residues. The V and J ends lost 8 bases and 6 bases respectively, with 14 bases between them. CDR1 and CDR2 (germline): MGHDK, SYGVNS. The CDR3 DNA reads as TGTGCCAGCTCCCCCTCCGGGGGTCAGCCCCAGCATTTT. This sequence encodes CASSPSGGQPQHF.

CDR3 DNA: TGTGCCAGCAGTCAAGGGAGGGGGCAGGGTGAGACAGATACGCAGTATTTT. It encodes CASSQGRGQGETDTQYF. The rearrangement joins TRBV21-1 to TRBJ2-3. TRBV21-1 is given as a pseudogene. The CDR3 totals 17 residues.

The chain combines TRBV7-9 with TRBJ2-1; D may be TRBD2 (7 bases). V lost 5 bases to trimming and J lost 6 bases, with 20 bases between them. CDR1 and CDR2 from the germline V gene are SEHNR and FQNEAQ (reference sequence). This CDR3 spans 16 amino acids. The CDR3 spells CASSPREGDIPNEQFF. CDR3 nucleotide sequence: TGTGCCAGCAGCCCAAGGGAGGGGGACATACCCAATGAGCAGTTCTTC.

The chain links TRBV6-4 to TRBJ2-2, with TRBD1 matching over 10 bases. This CDR3 has 16 amino acids. CDR1 and CDR2 from the germline V gene are MRHNA and SNTAGT. This chain's CDR3 is CATHPRGQGHTGELFF. CDR3 sequence (DNA): TGTGCGACCCACCCCAGGGGACAGGGGCACACCGGGGAGCTGTTTTTT.

This sequence joins TRBV28 and TRBJ1-1; D call uncertain. V shed 7 bases and J shed 8 bases, with 11 bases lying between them. Germline loops: CDR1 MDHEN, CDR2 SYDVKM. This CDR3 has 11 residues. The CDR3 is CASTSLGEAFF. DNA for the CDR3: TGTGCCAGCACTTCTTTGGGGGAAGCTTTCTTT.